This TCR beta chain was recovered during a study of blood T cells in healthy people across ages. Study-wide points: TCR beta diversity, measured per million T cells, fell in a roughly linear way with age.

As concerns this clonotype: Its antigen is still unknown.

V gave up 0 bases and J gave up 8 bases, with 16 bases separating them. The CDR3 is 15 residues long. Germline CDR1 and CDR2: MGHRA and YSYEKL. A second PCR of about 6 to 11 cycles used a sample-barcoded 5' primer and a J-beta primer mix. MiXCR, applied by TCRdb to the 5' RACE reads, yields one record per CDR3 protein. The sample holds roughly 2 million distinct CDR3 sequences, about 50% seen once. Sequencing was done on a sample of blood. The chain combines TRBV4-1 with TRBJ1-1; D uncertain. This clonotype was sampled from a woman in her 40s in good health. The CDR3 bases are TGCGCCAGCAGCCAAGACTTAAGCGCGGGGAGGGAAGCTTTCTTT. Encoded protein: CASSQDLSAGREAFF.